These T cell receptor beta chains were read from a single sample in a study of CD8+ T cells in alopecia areata. Clones were read by immunoSEQ multiplex PCR, and TCRdb kept only the in-frame ones, dropping some. The table lists about 270,000 clones, 60% of them singletons. Source: CD4+ T cells sorted from blood, taken at approximately week 51, from a patient treated with tofacitinib. These receptors were obtained from a human donor with alopecia areata. CDR3s include the opening cysteine and the closing phenylalanine or tryptophan. The order of the fields is CDR3 DNA, CDR3 protein, CDR3 length, clone size, J gene, D gene, V gene. The D gene is left open where the match is weak. Some rows have no size entry. The others give once, few or many, or a class for an expanded clone.

TGCAGCGTTGAGGACACCACTTTT | CSVEDTTF | 8 | . | TRBJ1-4 | . | TRBV29-1
TGTGCCAGCAGTCGGGACAGATCCAATCAGCCCCAGCATTTT | CASSRDRSNQPQHF | 14 | once | TRBJ1-5 | TRBD1 | TRBV7-2
TGTGCCAGCAGCTTGGGGACAACCGGGGAGCTGTTTTTT | CASSLGTTGELFF | 13 | . | TRBJ2-2 | . | TRBV5-6
TGCAGCGTTGAAGGGAGGGTTCCAGCTAATGAAAAACTGTTTTTT | CSVEGRVPANEKLFF | 15 | few | TRBJ1-4 | . | TRBV29-1
TGTGCCAGCACCCGGGACTTAAACACCGGGGAGCTGTTTTTT | CASTRDLNTGELFF | 14 | . | TRBJ2-2 | . | TRBV6-5
TGCAGCGTTGAAGTTAAGGGATATGGCTACACCTTC | CSVEVKGYGYTF | 12 | . | TRBJ1-2 | . | TRBV29-1
TGCGCCACCTCGTACGGGGGGGCGGCAGATACGCAGTATTTT | CATSYGGAADTQYF | 14 | . | TRBJ2-3 | TRBD2 | TRBV5-1
TGCGCCAGCAGCCACCCTGGACTCTCCGGGGAGCTGCTTTTT | CASSHPGLSGELLF | 14 | . | TRBJ2-2 | . | TRBV4-1
TGTGCCATCAGTGACGTGCTAGCTGGCTACGAGCAGTACTTC | CAISDVLAGYEQYF | 14 | . | TRBJ2-7 | . | TRBV10-3
TGTGCCAGCACTACAGGGCGCGAGCAGTACTTC | CASTTGREQYF | 11 | . | TRBJ2-7 | . | TRBV6-6
TGTGCCAGCAGCTTAAAGTATGAGGGGGCAGCCACTGAAGCTTTCTTT | CASSLKYEGAATEAFF | 16 | . | TRBJ1-1 | TRBD1 | TRBV7-3
TGTGCCAGCAGCTTAGGTACAAGCGGAGGGGAGACCCAGTACTTC | CASSLGTSGGETQYF | 15 | . | TRBJ2-5 | . | TRBV7-9
TGTGCCAGCTCACCACCTGGACAGGGATCGCAGTATTTT | CASSPPGQGSQYF | 13 | few | TRBJ2-3 | TRBD1 | TRBV18
TGTGCCAGCAGCCAAGCCCACTCTGGGGCCAACGTCCTGACTTTC | CASSQAHSGANVLTF | 15 | . | TRBJ2-6 | . | TRBV4-2
TGTGCCAGCAGCCAAGGAAAGGGGCGGGATGAGCAGTTCTTC | CASSQGKGRDEQFF | 14 | . | TRBJ2-1 | . | TRBV4-2
TGTGCCAGCTCACCAAATAGATCTAATGAAAAACTGTTTTTT | CASSPNRSNEKLFF | 14 | few | TRBJ1-4 | . | TRBV18
TGCAGCGTTCTAATAGATACGCAGTATTTT | CSVLIDTQYF | 10 | . | TRBJ2-3 | . | TRBV29-1
TGTGCCAGCAGTTACCGGGACAAGGGGTACAATGAGCAGTTCTTC | CASSYRDKGYNEQFF | 15 | . | TRBJ2-1 | . | TRBV5-6
TGTGCCAGCAGCGAAGGGACAGGGGGTAATTCACCCCTCCACTTT | CASSEGTGGNSPLHF | 15 | . | TRBJ1-6 | TRBD1 | TRBV9
TGTGCCAGCAGGACCAGGGGGCTCTACGAGCAGTACTTC | CASRTRGLYEQYF | 13 | . | TRBJ2-7 | TRBD1 | TRBV6-6
TGTGCCAGCAGCTTATCCCCACAGGGTGATGAGCAGTTCTTC | CASSLSPQGDEQFF | 14 | . | TRBJ2-1 | . | TRBV7-3
TGCGCCAGCAGCCACGTTCTGTGGACCAGTCAGCCCCAGCATTTT | CASSHVLWTSQPQHF | 15 | once | TRBJ1-5 | . | TRBV4-1
TGTGCCTGGAGAGTCCGGACAGGGTATGGCTACACCTTC | CAWRVRTGYGYTF | 13 | . | TRBJ1-2 | TRBD1 | TRBV30
TGTGCCAGCAGTGCCTCGAGACAGGGAGATTCACCCCTCCACTTT | CASSASRQGDSPLHF | 15 | . | TRBJ1-6 | TRBD1 | TRBV6-1
TGTGCCACCAGCAGAGATTACCAGGGGAATTCACCCCTCCACTTT | CATSRDYQGNSPLHF | 15 | few | TRBJ1-6 | . | TRBV15
TGCAGTGCACGGGACAGCCAAACGCAGTATTTT | CSARDSQTQYF | 11 | . | TRBJ2-3 | TRBD1 | TRBV20-1
TGTGCCAGCATCCAAGTAGGGTCTGCCTTGGGTGAGCAGTACTTC | CASIQVGSALGEQYF | 15 | . | TRBJ2-7 | . | TRBV7-9
TGTGCCAGCAGCCCAGCCCGGAGTACGTACCAAGAGACCCAGTACTTC | CASSPARSTYQETQYF | 16 | . | TRBJ2-5 | . | TRBV7-9
TGTGCCAGCACCCCTGGCGGTCTGACTGAAAAACTGTTTTTT | CASTPGGLTEKLFF | 14 | . | TRBJ1-4 | . | TRBV2
TGCGCCAGCAGCTCCGGACACTTGGGCACTGAAGCTTTCTTT | CASSSGHLGTEAFF | 14 | once | TRBJ1-1 | . | TRBV4-3
TGTGCCAGCAGTATCACAGATACGCAGTATTTT | CASSITDTQYF | 11 | . | TRBJ2-3 | . | TRBV6-6
TGTGCCAGCGTAGATTGGGTCACAGATACGCAGTATTTT | CASVDWVTDTQYF | 13 | . | TRBJ2-3 | . | TRBV25-1
TGTGCCAGCAGACGGGGGAGCTCCTATAATTCACCCCTCCACTTT | CASRRGSSYNSPLHF | 15 | . | TRBJ1-6 | . | TRBV6-5
TGTGCCAGCTCACCTACTAGCGGGGGGACTATTAGCGGCTACGAGCAGTACTTC | CASSPTSGGTISGYEQYF | 18 | . | TRBJ2-7 | TRBD2 | TRBV18
TGCAGCGTTCTGGGGGGACAGCAAAACTATGGCTACACCTTC | CSVLGGQQNYGYTF | 14 | . | TRBJ1-2 | TRBD1 | TRBV29-1
TGTGCCAGCAGCTCATCCCCAGGGTATACGCAGTATTTT | CASSSSPGYTQYF | 13 | few | TRBJ2-3 | . | TRBV11-2
TGTGCCTGGAGTTTGACAGGGATAGCCCGAGGGGAGCTGTTTTTT | CAWSLTGIARGELFF | 15 | once | TRBJ2-2 | TRBD1 | TRBV30
TGTGCCAGCAGTCGGGGGACAGGGCTTAACTATGGCTACACCTTC | CASSRGTGLNYGYTF | 15 | . | TRBJ1-2 | TRBD1 | TRBV27
TGCAGCGTTGGTCTTAGAGGGGCAGATACGCAGTATTTT | CSVGLRGADTQYF | 13 | few | TRBJ2-3 | . | TRBV29-1
TGTGCCAGCTCACGGGCCGGGACAATCCTCTACGAGCAGTACTTC | CASSRAGTILYEQYF | 15 | . | TRBJ2-7 | . | TRBV18
TGTGCCAGCAGCTTATATCAGACCCAGTACTTC | CASSLYQTQYF | 11 | . | TRBJ2-5 | . | TRBV7-2
TGTGCCAGCAGTGGGACAGGTCGAGGCACTGAAGCTTTCTTT | CASSGTGRGTEAFF | 14 | . | TRBJ1-1 | TRBD1 | TRBV25-1
TGTGCCAGCAGCCCCGACGGACTAAAGACCAATGAGCAGTTCTTC | CASSPDGLKTNEQFF | 15 | . | TRBJ2-1 | . | TRBV6-5
TGTGCCAGCAGCTCAGAGACCCAGTACTTC | CASSSETQYF | 10 | . | TRBJ2-5 | . | TRBV7-2
TGCGCCAGCAGCCAGGGACAGTATAATTCACCCCTCCACTTT | CASSQGQYNSPLHF | 14 | once | TRBJ1-6 | TRBD1 | TRBV4-3
TGTGCCAGCAGTGCTCGGGATGATTCACCCCTCCACTTT | CASSARDDSPLHF | 13 | . | TRBJ1-6 | . | TRBV25-1
TGCGCCAGCAGCCAACCTGGCGGGAACACTGAAGCTTTCTTT | CASSQPGGNTEAFF | 14 | . | TRBJ1-1 | . | TRBV5-1
TGTGCCTGGGGCGGGGGTTTCTTACGCTTC | CAWGGGFLRF | 10 | . | TRBJ1-2 | . | TRBV30